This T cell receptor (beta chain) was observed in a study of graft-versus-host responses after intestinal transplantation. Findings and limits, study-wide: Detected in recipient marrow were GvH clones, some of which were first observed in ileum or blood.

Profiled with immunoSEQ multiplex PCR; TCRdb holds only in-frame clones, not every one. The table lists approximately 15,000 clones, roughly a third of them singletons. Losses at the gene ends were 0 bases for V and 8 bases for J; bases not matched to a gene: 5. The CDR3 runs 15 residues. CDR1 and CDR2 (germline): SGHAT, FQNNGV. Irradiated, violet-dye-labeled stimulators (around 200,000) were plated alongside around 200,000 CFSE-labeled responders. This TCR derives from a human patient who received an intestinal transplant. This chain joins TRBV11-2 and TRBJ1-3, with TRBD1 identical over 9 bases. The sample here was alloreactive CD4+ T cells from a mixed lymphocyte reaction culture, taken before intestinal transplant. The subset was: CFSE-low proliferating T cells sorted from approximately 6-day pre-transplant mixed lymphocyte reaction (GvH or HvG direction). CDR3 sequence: CASSLEWDRVYTIYF. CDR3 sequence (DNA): TGTGCCAGCAGCTTAGAGTGGGACAGGGTTTACACCATATATTTT.